This T cell receptor beta chain was captured in a study of cytomegalovirus exposure and HLA in healthy donors. Findings of the study overall: According to a subsequent analysis, TCR clusters identified in the first cohort showed a tendency to co-occur across the roughly 130 validation repertoires. Some TCR beta chains (164 of them) were listed as cytomegalovirus-associated. Rarity marked most TCR sequences, yet some public TCRs occurred in many donors.

The data were produced by immunoSEQ multiplex PCR, yet TCRdb's version contains in-frame clones alone and is incomplete. Of under 200,000 clones in the sample, around 96% were seen once. From the roughly 120-subject validation cohort, which was separate from the approximately 670-subject first cohort, the donors were drawn. A remark on this clone: Antigen: not known.

CDR3 length: 14 amino acids. The ends were cut back, 2 bases at V and 4 bases at J, with 11 bases in the middle. Germline loops: CDR1 MNHEY, CDR2 SVGAGI. This TCR came from a woman between 18 and 30 years old in good health and CMV-seronegative. The genes are TRBV6-5 and TRBJ1-1; D gene ambiguous. Sequenced: PBMCs. The CDR3 loop reads CASSYKPGVTEAFF. The CDR3 nucleotides are TGTGCCAGCAGTTACAAGCCGGGAGTCACTGAAGCTTTCTTT.